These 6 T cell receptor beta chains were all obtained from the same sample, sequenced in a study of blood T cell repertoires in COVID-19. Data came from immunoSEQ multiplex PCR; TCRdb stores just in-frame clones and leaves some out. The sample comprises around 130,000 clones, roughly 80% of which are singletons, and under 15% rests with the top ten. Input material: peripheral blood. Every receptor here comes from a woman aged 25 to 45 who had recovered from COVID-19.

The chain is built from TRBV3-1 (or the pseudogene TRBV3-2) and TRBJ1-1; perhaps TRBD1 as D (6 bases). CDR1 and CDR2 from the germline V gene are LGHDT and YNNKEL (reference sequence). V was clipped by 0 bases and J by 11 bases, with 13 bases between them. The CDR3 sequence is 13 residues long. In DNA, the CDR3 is TGTGCCAGCAGCCAAGATCGGGGACACAAGGCTTTCTTT. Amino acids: CASSQDRGHKAFF.

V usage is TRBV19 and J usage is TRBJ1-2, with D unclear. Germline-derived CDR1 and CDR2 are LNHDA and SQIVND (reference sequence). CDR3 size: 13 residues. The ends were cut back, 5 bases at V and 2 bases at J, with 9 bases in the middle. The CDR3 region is CASSPDKNYGYTF. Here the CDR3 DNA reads TGTGCCAGTAGTCCCGACAAGAACTATGGCTACACCTTC.

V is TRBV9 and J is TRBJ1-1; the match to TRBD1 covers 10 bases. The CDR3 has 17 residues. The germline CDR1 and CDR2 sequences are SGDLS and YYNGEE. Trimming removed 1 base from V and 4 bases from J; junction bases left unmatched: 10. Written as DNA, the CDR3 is TGTGCCAGCAGCGTATTCGCAGGACAGGGGGGAGTCACTGAAGCTTTCTTT. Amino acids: CASSVFAGQGGVTEAFF. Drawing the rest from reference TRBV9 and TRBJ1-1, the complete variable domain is DSGVTQTPKHLITATGQRVTLRCSPRSGDLSVYWYQQSLDQGLQFLIQYYNGEERAKGNILERFSAQQFPDLHSELNLSSLELGDSALYFCASSVFAGQGGVTEAFFGQGTRLTVV.

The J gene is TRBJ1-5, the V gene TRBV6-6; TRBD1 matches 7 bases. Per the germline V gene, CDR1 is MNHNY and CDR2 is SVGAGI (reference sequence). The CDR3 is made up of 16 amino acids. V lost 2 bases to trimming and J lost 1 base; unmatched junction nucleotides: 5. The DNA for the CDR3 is TGTGCCAGCAGTTACGAGGGGGCATGGAGCAATCAGCCCCAGCATTTT. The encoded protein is CASSYEGAWSNQPQHF.

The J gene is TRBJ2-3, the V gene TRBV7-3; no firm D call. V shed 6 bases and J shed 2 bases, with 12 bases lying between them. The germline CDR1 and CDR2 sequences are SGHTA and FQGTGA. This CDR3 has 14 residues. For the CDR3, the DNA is TGTGCCAGCAGTTTGGGCCCCTCCACAGATACGCAGTATTTT. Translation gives CASSLGPSTDTQYF.

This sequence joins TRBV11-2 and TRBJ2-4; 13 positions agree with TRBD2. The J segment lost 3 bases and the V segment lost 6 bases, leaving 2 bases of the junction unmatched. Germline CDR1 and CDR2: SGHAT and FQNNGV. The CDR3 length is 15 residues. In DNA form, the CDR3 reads TGTGCCAGCAGTTGGACTAGCGGGGGCAAAAACATTCAGTACTTC. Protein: CASSWTSGGKNIQYF. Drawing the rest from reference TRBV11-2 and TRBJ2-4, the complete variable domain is EAGVAQSPRYKIIEKRQSVAFWCNPISGHATLYWYQQILGQGPKLLIQFQNNGVVDDSQLPKDRFSAERLKGVDSTLKIQPAKLEDSAVYLCASSWTSGGKNIQYFGAGTRLSVL.